The 15 T cell receptor beta chains reported below all come from one sample, sequenced in a study of beta chain features in type 1 diabetes. Study-wide results and caveats: When Type 1 diabetes patients were examined, their TCRB CDR3s proved moderately but significantly shorter in all four CD4+ subsets.

For these TCRs, the target antigens are not known. Sequenced material consisted of expressed TCRB transcripts (all of the isolated RNA was reverse transcribed). Profiled with immunoSEQ multiplex PCR; TCRdb holds only in-frame clones, not every one. The sample shows around 70,000 clones, about 50% of them seen only once. Source material: central memory CD4+ T cells from blood. The receptors shown here come from a man aged 25-40 years with type 1 diabetes.

This clone is medium-sized (0.01 to 0.1%) within its sample. The rearrangement uses TRBV4-1 and TRBJ2-4; TRBD2 matches at 9 bases. This CDR3 has 15 residues. V was clipped by 0 bases and J by 8 bases; unmatched bases: 5. Germline loops: CDR1 MGHRA, CDR2 YSYEKL. CDR3 in amino acids: CASSQEGGRAHIQYF. The CDR3 DNA reads TGCGCCAGCAGCCAAGAGGGCGGGAGGGCCCACATTCAGTACTTC.

There are a few counts of this clone. The V call is TRBV18, the J call TRBJ1-1, with a possible D match to TRBD1 (6 bases). V lost 2 bases and J lost 4, with 17 bases in between. The CDR3 runs to 16 residues. Germline V lookup: CDR1 KGHSH, CDR2 LQKENI. The CDR3 sequence: CASSPRGGDELTEAFF. The CDR3 DNA reads TGTGCCAGCTCACCAAGGGGGGGGGACGAGCTCACTGAAGCTTTCTTT.

A few counts support this clone. At one end the junction does not follow the germline gene, possibly because of a read error. V and J are TRBV6-1 and TRBJ2-7; the D gene is possibly TRBD2 (7 bases). This CDR3 contains 13 residues. Germline-derived CDR1 and CDR2 are MNHNS and SASEGT. This CDR3 reads CASSAYSEDGGHF. The CDR3 coding sequence is TGTGCCAGCAGTGCCTATTCTGAGGACGGGGGGCACTTC.

The chain combines TRBV30 with TRBJ1-2; D is unclear. The CDR3 is 11 residues long. Trimming shortened V by 5 bases and J by 5 bases, and 9 bases separated the two germline ends. Germline V CDR1 and CDR2: GTSNPN, SVGIG (reference sequence). Here the CDR3 DNA reads TGTGCCTGGGGTTCCAGTTATGGCTACACCTTC. Protein sequence: CAWGSSYGYTF.

This clone has only a few counts. This chain joins TRBV30 and TRBJ2-4; 8 nucleotides align to TRBD2. Germline V gene data show CDR1 as GTSNPN and CDR2 as SVGIG (reference sequence). CDR3 size: 14 residues. Trimming cost V 5 bases and J 15 bases; bases outside gene matches: 18. The DNA for the CDR3 is TGTGCCTGGGGGTATCCGGGACTAGTTCAAGGCGGGTACTTC. Its translation is CAWGYPGLVQGGYF.

The V and J genes are TRBV19 and TRBJ2-1; possibly TRBD2 for D (5 bases). This CDR3 contains 16 residues. Germline CDR1 and CDR2: LNHDA and SQIVND (reference sequence). Trimming took off 3 bases at V and 4 bases at J, with 16 bases between the two ends. The CDR3 here is CASSIQLGLKYNEQFF. The CDR3 nucleotides are TGTGCCAGTAGTATCCAACTAGGCCTCAAGTACAATGAGCAGTTCTTC.

V gene TRBV2 combines with J gene TRBJ1-2; D call uncertain. This CDR3 is 11 amino acids long. The germline CDR1 and CDR2 sequences are SNHLY and FYNNEI. Trimming removed 6 bases from V and 12 bases from J, with 14 bases in between. Written as DNA, the CDR3 is TGTGCCAGCAGCGCGGGCGGCTCTCACACCTTC. This gives the protein CASSAGGSHTF.

The sample holds a few counts of this clone. This sequence joins TRBV10-3 and TRBJ2-1; 11 bases line up with TRBD2. CDR3 length: 14 residues. V trimming: 10 bases; J trimming: 1 base; junction bases outside the gene matches: 3. The germline gives CDR1 ENHRY, CDR2 SYGVKD. CDR3 protein: CATLAGGSYNEQFF. In DNA form, the CDR3 reads TGTGCCACCCTAGCGGGGGGATCCTACAATGAGCAGTTCTTC.

The rearrangement joins TRBV30 to TRBJ1-4; 9 bases align to TRBD1. Germline-derived CDR1 and CDR2 are GTSNPN and SVGIG (reference sequence). CDR3 length equals 14 residues. J gave up 8 bases and V 0 bases, and 4 bases lay outside the gene matches. The CDR3 DNA follows: TGTGCCTGGAGTGTGGACAGGGGAGGGGAAAAACTGTTTTTT. Translation: CAWSVDRGGEKLFF.

The chain carries TRBV27 and TRBJ2-2; 16 bases are a match to TRBD2. The CDR3 is made up of 20 amino acids. The V and J ends lost 2 bases and 2 bases, in that order; junction bases with no gene match: 8. CDR1 MNHEY and CDR2 SMNVEV come from the germline V gene (reference sequence). Written as DNA, the CDR3 is TGTGCCAGCAGTTTACCTAAGGGACTAGCGGGGGGGCCAAACACCGGGGAGCTGTTTTTT. Translated: CASSLPKGLAGGPNTGELFF.

Written as DNA, the CDR3 is TGTGCCAGCAGACGGACAGGGGCGACCTACGAGCAGTACTTC. Its translation is CASRRTGATYEQYF. The chain joins TRBV5-6 to TRBJ2-7; 9 bases line up with TRBD1. V shed 5 bases and J 2 bases; nucleotides not matched to a gene: 5. The CDR3 loop spans 14 amino acids. Germline-derived CDR1 and CDR2 are SGHDT and YYEEEE. The full variable domain, completed using reference TRBV5-6 and TRBJ2-7, is DAGVTQSPTHLIKTRGQQVTLRCSPKSGHDTVSWYQQALGQGPQFIFQYYEEEERQRGNFPDRFSGHQFPNYSSELNVNALLLGDSALYLCASRRTGATYEQYFGPGTRLTVT.

The chain couples TRBV30 to TRBJ1-2; TRBD1 matches at 9 bases. V was pared by 0 bases and J by 3 bases, with 5 bases of the junction left unmatched. CDR3 length: 15 residues. The V gene's germline CDR1 is GTSNPN and CDR2 SVGIG (reference sequence). CDR3 sequence reads: CAWSVGTGQDYGYTF. In nucleotides, the CDR3 is TGTGCCTGGAGTGTAGGGACAGGGCAGGACTATGGCTACACCTTC.

The CDR3 nucleotides read TGTGCCACCAGCAGTTACCTCCTAGCGGGGGCGGGAGATACGCAGTATTTT. Translation: CATSSYLLAGAGDTQYF. The chain uses TRBV15 and TRBJ2-3; 10 bases are shared with TRBD2. Trimming took 3 bases from V and 5 from J; bases not matched to a gene: 11. The V gene's germline CDR1 is LNHNV and CDR2 YYDKDF (reference sequence). The CDR3 has 17 residues.

This clone came up a few times. The chain recombines TRBV5-1 with TRBJ2-7; 12 nucleotides line up with TRBD1. V gave up 3 bases and J gave up 5 bases; unmatched junction bases: 6. From germline, CDR1 is SGHRS and CDR2 YFSETQ. The CDR3 contains 15 residues. CDR3 nucleotides: TGCGCCAGCAGCTGGACTGGGACAGGGGGCGACGAGCAGTACTTC. Residues: CASSWTGTGGDEQYF.

J is TRBJ1-2 and V is TRBV7-9, with 12 bases fitting TRBD1. The CDR3 loop spans 15 amino acids. The germline CDR1 and CDR2 sequences are SEHNR and FQNEAQ (reference sequence). After removal of 1 base from V and 7 bases from J, the junction contained 4 bases not matched to a gene. Here the CDR3 DNA reads TGTGCCAGCAGCTTAGGGGGACAGGGGGCACGTGGCTACACCTTC. It is translated as CASSLGGQGARGYTF.